The sample holds a few counts of the clone carrying this TCR beta chain. The antigen remains unidentified. The data are from a study of cytomegalovirus exposure and HLA in healthy donors. Study observations and caveats: Productive rates of about 87% or about 30% were seen for most TCR beta V segments in an earlier analysis. Follow-up analysis found HLA locus-dependent TCR association rates, highest for DRB1 and lowest for HLA-C. For cytomegalovirus status, the classifier reportedly gave diagnoses with high specificity and sensitivity.

Researchers ran the PCR with 60 Vbeta and 13 Jbeta primers. Generated by immunoSEQ multiplex PCR, the TCRdb table keeps only in-frame clones and is missing some. The repertoire consists of roughly 200,000 clones, with over 70% occurring once and the leading ten covering 3.7%. The material sequenced was PBMCs. The source is a woman aged 55-69 years in good health and CMV-seropositive.

CDR3 nucleotides: TGCGCCAGCAGCCTAGGACTAGGGGGGGGAGAGACCCAGTACTTC. This codes for CASSLGLGGGETQYF. The chain couples TRBV4-3 to TRBJ2-5; possibly TRBD2 for D (7 bases). The V end was cut by 4 bases, the J end by 4 bases, with 16 bases between. The V gene's germline CDR1 is LGHNA and CDR2 YSLEER. The CDR3 spans 15 residues.